This T cell receptor (beta chain) emerged from a study of cytomegalovirus exposure and HLA in healthy donors. The PCR ran on 60 Vbeta and 13 Jbeta primers. Some clones are missing from TCRdb's copy, which holds only in-frame ones; the method was immunoSEQ multiplex PCR. The sample holds 97,000 or so clones, 60% to 80% seen once. This CDR3 region has 15 residues. V lost 4 bases, J lost 3 bases, and 5 bases stayed unmatched. Germline V lookup: CDR1 SGHNT, CDR2 YYREEE (reference sequence). The chain links TRBV5-4 to TRBJ2-5, with 11 bases aligning to TRBD2. Sequenced material: PBMCs. The receptor comes from a male donor in good health and CMV-seropositive. As DNA, the CDR3 is TGTGCCAGCAGCCCCCAGGGACTAGCGGAAGAGACCCAGTACTTC. Protein product: CASSPQGLAEETQYF.